This entry features one T cell receptor beta chain sequence. Its target is unknown. These data come from a study of T cell responses to AZD1222 COVID-19 vaccine. Overall study results and limits: In a largely white British group with more females than males, clonal diversity was possibly underestimated. Elevations in Spike-specific TCR breadth and depth followed administration of two AZD1222 doses. Variant regions that are unmutated are reportedly the target of nearly half of spike-specific TCRs. AZD1222 recipients seropositive at baseline numbered only 6 or 7.

CDR1 MNHEY and CDR2 SMNVEV come from the germline V gene (reference sequence). The CDR3 is 17 residues long. The ends were cut back, 2 bases at V and 4 bases at J, with 18 bases in the middle. The data were produced by immunoSEQ multiplex PCR, yet TCRdb's version contains in-frame clones alone and is incomplete. The sample lists 50,000 to 65,000 clones, 80% to 90% occurring once. The sequencing used peripheral blood, collected 28 days after the second AZD1222 dose. The J gene is TRBJ2-1, the V gene TRBV27; D possibly uses TRBD1 or TRBD2 (5 bases each). The receptor was isolated from an adult who received the AZD1222 COVID-19 vaccine. The CDR3 bases are TGTGCCAGCAGTTTAAGCCTGGGGCTAGCCGGATACAATGAGCAGTTCTTC. Translation gives CASSLSLGLAGYNEQFF.